This TCR beta chain was recovered during a study of CD4 T cells in relation to SARS-CoV-2 and coronaviruses. Across the study: TCR beta CDR3s were sequenced after roughly nine-day antigen culture of PBMCs.

Method: immunoSEQ multiplex PCR; TCRdb's copy keeps in-frame clones and lacks some. The sample holds about 18,000 clones, 70% to 85% seen once. About this clone: What it recognizes is unknown.

Unexposed donor CD4+ T cells date from about 2011-2019, before the COVID-19 pandemic. After ten to eleven days of culture, CD4+ T cells were isolated. The receptor was derived from a human donor in good health. Sequencing was carried out using CD4+ T cells from PBMCs, cultured in vitro.

CDR3: CASWASRAPTDTQYF. The CDR3 DNA reads as TGTGCCAGCTGGGCGAGCCGCGCCCCCACAGATACGCAGTATTTT. This rearrangement joins TRBV18 to TRBJ2-3, with D hard to call. Per the germline V gene, CDR1 is KGHSH and CDR2 is LQKENI. This CDR3 has 15 amino acids. Trimming shortened V by 7 bases and J by 2 bases, and 16 bases separated the two germline ends.